A single sample gave rise to the 25 T cell receptor beta chains below, sequenced in a study of patients and donors after allogeneic stem cell transplantation. TCRdb analysed the RT-PCR reads with MiXCR anew, one entry per CDR3 protein. The table has about a million distinct CDR3 sequences, over 15% seen once. The sequenced sample consisted of blood, either unsorted or a sorted T cell fraction (not recorded which). These TCRs come from a human donor who was either an allogeneic HSCT recipient or a stem cell or donor lymphocyte infusion donor (not recorded which). It is not recorded whose cells these are; they may come from a transplant donor.

This clonotype has more than one count but fewer than ten. This chain connects TRBV24-1 to TRBJ1-5; the D gene is possibly TRBD1 (5 bases). Trimming left V 11 bases short and J 0 bases short, with 10 bases between. CDR1 and CDR2 (germline): KGHDR, SFDVKD. The CDR3 runs to 13 residues. Written as DNA, the CDR3 is TGTGCCAGCCAGGGCTATAGCAATCAGCCCCAGCATTTT. As protein: CASQGYSNQPQHF.

This sequence joins TRBV12-3 or TRBV12-4 and TRBJ2-1; 7 positions match TRBD1. With V trimmed by 7 bases and J by 7 bases, 16 bases remained unmatched. The CDR3 runs to 16 residues. CDR3 sequence (DNA): TGTGCCAGCATCAACGAATGGACAGGCTCGGTGAATGAGCAGTTCTTC. As protein: CASINEWTGSVNEQFF.

The chain combines TRBV4-1 with TRBJ2-1, with 11 bases that match TRBD2. V lost 3 bases, J lost 0 bases, and 7 bases stayed unmatched. CDR1 MGHRA and CDR2 YSYEKL come from the germline V gene. The CDR3 length is 18 residues. The CDR3 bases are TGCGCCAGCAGCCATCCGCCTAGCGGGGGGAGCTCCTACAATGAGCAGTTCTTC. Protein: CASSHPPSGGSSYNEQFF.

This clonotype was seen a few times. The chain couples TRBV20-1 to TRBJ1-1, with D unclear. V was pared by 3 bases and J by 10 bases, with 12 bases between. CDR3 length: 11 residues. From germline, CDR1 is DFQATT and CDR2 SNEGSKA (reference sequence). The CDR3 DNA sequence: TGCAGTGCTAGGCCGGCGGAAGCAGCTTTCTTT. Protein sequence: CSARPAEAAFF.

This clonotype was counted between two and nine times. The genes are TRBV12-3 or TRBV12-4 and TRBJ2-3; TRBD2 matches 7 bases. This CDR3 has 15 amino acids. V shed 6 bases and J 6 bases; nucleotides not matched to a gene: 12. The CDR3 nucleotides are TGTGCCAGCAGACCCTCCGGGGAGGGAGGGGATACGCAGTATTTT. The encoded protein is CASRPSGEGGDTQYF.

This chain uses TRBV19 with TRBJ2-1; unclear D gene. Trimming cost V 3 bases and J 3 bases, with 18 bases left between them. The CDR3 contains 17 residues. CDR1 is LNHDA, CDR2 SQIVND, per germline (reference sequence). CDR3 coding DNA: TGTGCCAGTAGTATCGTCGATTCGTTGCGATACTACAATGAGCAGTTCTTC. Protein sequence: CASSIVDSLRYYNEQFF.

The V gene is TRBV5-5, the J gene TRBJ1-2; D not certain. V lost 4 bases and J 6 bases, leaving 19 bases between the germline ends. The CDR3 consists of 15 residues. CDR1 SGHKS and CDR2 YYEKEE come from the germline V gene (reference sequence). This chain's CDR3 is CASSTPTLALDGYTF. The CDR3 region has the DNA TGTGCCAGCAGCACCCCGACTTTAGCCTTGGATGGCTACACCTTC.

This clonotype appeared a few times. CDR3: CAISESKYGSDTEAFF. CDR3 nucleotides: TGTGCCATCAGTGAGTCGAAATACGGCAGCGACACTGAAGCTTTCTTT. V usage is TRBV10-3 and J usage is TRBJ1-1; no reliable D call. Looked up from germline, CDR1 is ENHRY and CDR2 is SYGVKD. Trimming removed 0 bases from V and 3 bases from J, with 14 bases in between. CDR3 length: 16 residues.

This clonotype has a handful of counts. The V call is TRBV5-1, the J call TRBJ2-3; D possibly corresponds to TRBD2 (5 bases). The germline CDR1 and CDR2 sequences are SGHRS and YFSETQ. The CDR3 is made up of 15 amino acids. V was pared by 4 bases and J by 1 base, with 13 bases between. CDR3 nucleotides: TGCGCCAGCAGCCCGAGGGAGAGTCGCACAGATACGCAGTATTTT. Protein sequence: CASSPRESRTDTQYF.

V and J are TRBV7-9 and TRBJ2-3, with 7 nucleotides matching TRBD1. The germline V gene has CDR1 SEHNR and CDR2 FQNEAQ (reference sequence). The CDR3 consists of 16 residues. The V segment lost 5 bases and the J segment 5 bases; nucleotides outside the gene matches: 13. CDR3 DNA: TGTGCCAGCAGCCACCGACAGGGAAGTTCAATAGATACGCAGTATTTT. Its translation is CASSHRQGSSIDTQYF.

This clonotype occurred many times. The chain carries TRBV24-1 and TRBJ1-1, with D tentatively TRBD1 (5 bases). This CDR3 has 13 residues. The germline V gene has CDR1 KGHDR and CDR2 SFDVKD. Trimming shortened V by 5 bases and J by 1 base, and 7 bases separated the two germline ends. The CDR3: CATSAQGNTEAFF. The DNA for the CDR3 is TGTGCCACCAGTGCCCAGGGGAACACTGAAGCTTTCTTT.

In its sample, this clonotype was seen a few times. This chain connects TRBV11-1 to TRBJ1-2; D remains unclear. The germline CDR1 and CDR2 sequences are SGHAT and FQDESV (reference sequence). The CDR3 extends over 15 amino acids. V was clipped by 4 bases and J by 4 bases, with 16 bases between them. DNA for the CDR3: TGTGCCAGCAGCTCCCGATCGTATGGAACCTATGGCTACACCTTC. This gives the protein CASSSRSYGTYGYTF. Looking up the rest from reference TRBV11-1 and TRBJ1-2 gives the full variable domain: EAEVAQSPRYKITEKSQAVAFWCDPISGHATLYWYRQILGQGPELLVQFQDESVVDDSQLPKDRFSAERLKGVDSTLKIQPAELGDSAMYLCASSSRSYGTYGYTFGSGTRLTVV.

This clonotype was observed a few times. J is TRBJ2-1 and V is TRBV24-1, with 7 bases aligning to TRBD2. The length of the CDR3 is 13 residues. Per the germline V gene, CDR1 is KGHDR and CDR2 is SFDVKD. The V segment lost 8 bases and the J segment 3 bases; nucleotides outside the gene matches: 3. CDR3 sequence: CATMKRDYNEQFF. CDR3 bases: TGTGCCACCATGAAGCGGGACTACAATGAGCAGTTCTTC.

This clonotype was observed a handful of times. This sequence joins TRBV5-1 and TRBJ1-1; D remains unclear. The V end was cut by 1 base, the J end by 1 base, with 8 bases between. Germline V gene sequence: CDR1 SGHRS, CDR2 YFSETQ. This CDR3 region has 14 residues. The chain's CDR3 is CASSLYGRNTEAFF. Here the CDR3 DNA reads TGCGCCAGCAGCTTGTATGGGAGGAACACTGAAGCTTTCTTT.

This clonotype was seen more than once but under ten times. The CDR3 loop reads CASSQGGHNTGELFF. CDR3 DNA sequence: TGCGCCAGCAGCCAGGGGGGGCATAACACCGGGGAGCTGTTTTTT. This chain uses TRBV4-3 with TRBJ2-2; tentatively, D is TRBD2 (7 bases). Germline V gene lookup returns CDR1 LGHNA and CDR2 YSLEER. This CDR3 region has 15 residues. The V gene lost 3 bases and the J gene lost 2 bases, with 10 bases spanning the gap.

A few counts support this clonotype. The rearrangement joins TRBV7-8 to TRBJ2-7, with no clear D. CDR1 and CDR2 from the germline V gene are SGHVS and FQNEAQ. The CDR3 consists of 13 residues. Deletions cut 4 bases from V and 3 bases from J, with 10 bases between. The CDR3 nucleotides read TGTGCCAGCAGCTCCGAGATAATCTACGAGCAGTACTTC. Protein product: CASSSEIIYEQYF.

V gene TRBV7-9 combines with J gene TRBJ2-7, with a weak D call TRBD1 (6 bases). Germline V CDR1 and CDR2: SEHNR, FQNEAQ (reference sequence). V was trimmed by 5 bases and J by 2 bases, leaving 16 bases between them. The CDR3 has 15 residues. CDR3 protein: CASSARGSRTYEQYF. CDR3 sequence (DNA): TGTGCCAGCAGCGCCAGGGGCTCCCGTACCTACGAGCAGTACTTC.

The gene calls are TRBV6-2 or TRBV6-3 and TRBJ1-4, with 7 nucleotides matching TRBD1. Trimming removed 6 bases from V and 0 bases from J; junction bases left unmatched: 10. CDR1 and CDR2 (germline): MNHEY, SVGEGT. CDR3 size: 17 residues. CDR3 in DNA: TGTGCCAGCAGCCCGAAGCCGCAGGGGGCAACTAATGAAAAACTGTTTTTT. As protein: CASSPKPQGATNEKLFF.

This clonotype was observed a handful of times. The chain links TRBV4-3 to TRBJ1-4; a weak D match, TRBD1 (6 bases). The CDR3 is 14 residues long. V was trimmed by 1 base and J by 8 bases, leaving 11 bases between them. Germline V gene data show CDR1 as LGHNA and CDR2 as YSLEER. This chain's CDR3 is CASSQGGGREKLFF. In nucleotides, the CDR3 is TGCGCCAGCAGCCAAGGAGGGGGGCGGGAAAAACTGTTTTTT.

The chain couples TRBV29-1 to TRBJ1-3; D gene unclear. From germline, CDR1 is SQVTM and CDR2 ANQGSEA. The V end was cut by 6 bases, the J end by 4 bases, with 16 bases between. This CDR3 is 14 amino acids long. The CDR3, as DNA: TGCAGCGTCGCCACAGACCCTGAAGGAAACACCATATATTTT. Amino acids: CSVATDPEGNTIYF.

This chain connects TRBV24-1 to TRBJ2-3; 7 positions agree with TRBD1. The germline V gene encodes CDR1 KGHDR and CDR2 SFDVKD. V lost 7 bases and J lost 2; bases outside the gene matches: 5. The CDR3 has 14 amino acids. Written as DNA, the CDR3 is TGTGCCACCAGCGGGACAGCCGTCACAGATACGCAGTATTTT. Translated: CATSGTAVTDTQYF.

The gene calls are TRBV11-3 and TRBJ2-5, with a weak D call TRBD1 (5 bases). There are 15 residues in the CDR3. Germline V gene lookup returns CDR1 SGHNT and CDR2 YENEEA. V was cut by 5 bases and J by 4 bases, with 17 bases left in between. The CDR3 DNA sequence: TGTGCCAGCAGCGACCGGGCCCATAGGGGAGAGACCCAGTACTTC. Translated, it gives CASSDRAHRGETQYF.

This clonotype occurred a few times. The chain joins TRBV20-1 to TRBJ2-7, with a weak D call TRBD2 (6 bases). This CDR3 has 14 amino acids. V was trimmed by 1 base and J by 0 bases, leaving 10 bases between them. The germline CDR1 and CDR2 sequences are DFQATT and SNEGSKA (reference sequence). The CDR3 reads CSARGQRASYEQYF. Written as DNA, the CDR3 is TGCAGTGCTAGAGGACAGCGGGCCTCCTACGAGCAGTACTTC.

V usage is TRBV12-3 or TRBV12-4 and J usage is TRBJ2-7, with D tentatively TRBD2 (6 bases). Trimming took 6 bases from V and 4 from J, leaving 16 bases between them. The CDR3 length is 14 residues. CDR3 sequence (DNA): TGTGCCAGCAGACCTGGAGGGCAGATTTACGAGCAGTACTTC. Its translation: CASRPGGQIYEQYF.

This rearrangement joins TRBV20-1 to TRBJ2-3; D unresolved. CDR1 DFQATT and CDR2 SNEGSKA come from the germline V gene (reference sequence). This CDR3 has 8 residues. The V end was cut by 6 bases, the J end by 15 bases, with 10 bases between. DNA for the CDR3: TGCAGTGCACTACTAAACTATTTT. Translation gives CSALLNYF.